This T cell receptor beta chain stems from a study of blood T cell repertoires in COVID-19. The CDR3 totals 12 residues. CDR1 is SEHNR, CDR2 FQNEAQ, per germline (reference sequence). V lost 8 bases and J lost 10, with 17 bases in between. Profiling relied on immunoSEQ multiplex PCR, and the TCRdb table lists in-frame clones only, not all of them. Of over 110,000 clones listed, over 70% are singletons. V usage is TRBV7-9 and J usage is TRBJ1-1; no definite D call. Input material: peripheral blood. The TCR originated in a woman aged 55-70 years with acute or convalescent COVID-19. The DNA for the CDR3 is TGTGCCAGCGAGCTTGTTCAACGAGGAGCTTTCTTT. Protein sequence: CASELVQRGAFF.